One and the same sample provided the 27 T cell receptor beta chains below, sequenced in a study of blood T cell repertoires in COVID-19. Measured with immunoSEQ multiplex PCR; TCRdb has only the in-frame clones, and not every one. The data show tens of thousands of clones, roughly 85% seen once. Sequenced input: peripheral blood. The receptors shown here come from a man aged 25 to 40 with acute or convalescent COVID-19.

The V and J genes are TRBV7-9 and TRBJ2-2, with D possibly matching TRBD2 (6 bases). CDR1 is SEHNR, CDR2 FQNEAQ, per germline (reference sequence). The germline V and J ends were trimmed by 8 bases and 5 bases, with 15 bases remaining between them. The CDR3 has 14 residues. This CDR3 reads CASPGLRLTGELFF. The CDR3, as DNA: TGTGCCAGCCCGGGACTGCGCTTAACCGGGGAGCTGTTTTTT.

This chain links TRBV10-3 with TRBJ2-1, with TRBD1 identical over 8 bases. Trimming took 3 bases from V and 14 from J; bases not matched to a gene: 9. Germline values: CDR1 ENHRY, CDR2 SYGVKD. This CDR3 region has 13 residues. The CDR3 protein is CAISESQTGGEFF. The CDR3 DNA reads as TGTGCCATCAGTGAATCCCAAACAGGGGGTGAGTTCTTC.

The chain joins TRBV4-1 to TRBJ1-2, with a weak D call TRBD1 (5 bases). V was trimmed by 5 bases and J by 7 bases, leaving 17 bases between them. The CDR3 extends over 14 amino acids. CDR1 is MGHRA, CDR2 YSYEKL, per germline. CDR3 in amino acids: CASSAEGRLGGYTF. The CDR3 DNA follows: TGCGCCAGCAGCGCGGAGGGGCGGCTCGGTGGCTACACCTTC.

The chain couples TRBV5-1 to TRBJ2-7; a weak D match, TRBD1 (5 bases). Looked up from germline, CDR1 is SGHRS and CDR2 is YFSETQ. The CDR3 has 14 amino acids. The germline V and J ends were trimmed by 0 bases and 5 bases, with 12 bases remaining between them. CDR3 protein: CASSLVKGNDEQYF. The CDR3 nucleotides read TGCGCCAGCAGCTTGGTTAAGGGGAACGACGAGCAGTACTTC.

V gene TRBV6-5 combines with J gene TRBJ1-2, with 7 bases lining up with TRBD1. The J segment lost 4 bases and the V segment lost 8 bases, leaving 10 bases of the junction unmatched. The CDR3 spans 14 residues. Germline values: CDR1 MNHEY, CDR2 SVGAGI. The CDR3: CASGQEGMLYGYTF. DNA of the CDR3: TGTGCCAGCGGACAGGAGGGGATGCTCTATGGCTACACCTTC.

This rearrangement joins TRBV3-1 (or the pseudogene TRBV3-2) to TRBJ1-4; tentatively, D is TRBD1 (6 bases). Germline lookup yields CDR1 LGHDT and CDR2 YNNKEL (reference sequence). There are 16 residues in the CDR3. V was clipped by 4 bases and J by 4 bases, with 16 bases between them. The CDR3 nucleotides read TGTGCCAGCAGCCTCACAGGGCCGGCCCATAATGAAAAACTGTTTTTT. The encoded protein is CASSLTGPAHNEKLFF.

This chain uses TRBV4-3 with TRBJ2-5; 13 nucleotides line up with TRBD2. The germline CDR1 and CDR2 sequences are LGHNA and YSLEER. CDR3 size: 16 residues. After removal of 4 bases from V and 1 base from J, the junction contained 3 bases not matched to a gene. The CDR3 reads CASSPTSGRPQETQYF. Written as DNA, the CDR3 is TGCGCCAGCAGCCCGACTAGCGGGAGGCCCCAAGAGACCCAGTACTTC.

This clone was counted a single time. CDR3 nucleotide sequence: TGTGCCAGCAGCTTAAATAGCGGGGGGCTCTACAATGAGCAGTTCTTC. Protein product: CASSLNSGGLYNEQFF. This chain connects TRBV7-2 to TRBJ2-1, with TRBD2 identical over 10 bases. Germline CDR1 and CDR2: SGHTA and FQGNSA. There are 16 residues in the CDR3. V dropped 2 bases and J dropped 3; count of bases not matched to a gene: 4.

The genes are TRBV7-3 and TRBJ2-5; 7 nucleotides line up with TRBD1. The length of the CDR3 is 16 residues. Germline CDR1 and CDR2: SGHTA and FQGTGA. The V gene end was trimmed by 5 bases and the J gene end by 5 bases; junction bases not matched to a gene: 14. The chain's CDR3 is CASSPTAQGFGETQYF. DNA for the CDR3: TGTGCCAGCAGCCCTACAGCACAGGGGTTTGGGGAGACCCAGTACTTC.

The CDR3 is CASSVDTGSGTIYF. CDR3 coding DNA: TGTGCCAGCAGCGTAGATACAGGGTCAGGCACCATATATTTT. The V gene is TRBV9, the J gene TRBJ1-3, with D perhaps matching TRBD1 (6 bases). The CDR3 consists of 14 residues. V gave up 0 bases and J gave up 9 bases, with 13 bases separating them. Germline V gene sequence: CDR1 SGDLS, CDR2 YYNGEE.

This clone has just one count. This rearrangement joins TRBV7-3 to TRBJ2-1, with a possible D match to TRBD2 (6 bases). CDR3 length: 13 residues. CDR1 and CDR2 from the germline V gene are SGHTA and FQGTGA. The germline V and J ends were trimmed by 1 base and 15 bases, with 16 bases remaining between them. CDR3 bases: TGTGCCAGCAGCTTAAGCGCTAGCGTGATTCCGTTCTTC. Translated: CASSLSASVIPFF.

This chain uses TRBV9 with TRBJ1-1; D ambiguous. Per the germline V gene, CDR1 is SGDLS and CDR2 is YYNGEE. Deletions cut 2 bases from V and 0 bases from J, with 8 bases between. The CDR3 runs to 14 residues. This CDR3 reads CASSVSGMNTEAFF. The CDR3 DNA sequence: TGTGCCAGCAGCGTGTCCGGGATGAACACTGAAGCTTTCTTT.

V and J are TRBV12-3 or TRBV12-4 and TRBJ1-3; D not certain. The ends were cut back, 6 bases at V and 3 bases at J, with 9 bases in the middle. This CDR3 contains 13 residues. The CDR3 reads CASSPGLGNTIYF. DNA of the CDR3: TGTGCCAGCAGCCCCGGACTTGGAAACACCATATATTTT.

The V gene is TRBV5-4, the J gene TRBJ2-1; 9 bases line up with TRBD2. This CDR3 spans 15 amino acids. With V trimmed by 4 bases and J by 8 bases, 10 bases remained unmatched. Per germline, CDR1 SGHNT and CDR2 YYREEE (reference sequence). CDR3 region: CASSRDSGRKDEQFF. In nucleotides, the CDR3 is TGTGCCAGCAGCAGGGATAGCGGGAGAAAGGATGAGCAGTTCTTC.

This sequence joins TRBV24-1 and TRBJ2-3, with TRBD1 matching 7 bases. This CDR3 comprises 13 residues. Germline CDR1 and CDR2: KGHDR and SFDVKD. The trim removed 9 bases at V and 0 bases at J, leaving 2 bases unmatched. CDR3 in DNA: TGTGCCACCGGGGACAGAAGCACAGATACGCAGTATTTT. This codes for CATGDRSTDTQYF.

This chain uses TRBV9 with TRBJ2-1, with D possibly matching TRBD2 (5 bases). This CDR3 is 11 amino acids long. The germline gives CDR1 SGDLS, CDR2 YYNGEE. V shed 0 bases and J shed 10 bases, with 5 bases lying between them. CDR3 sequence reads: CASSVAGEQFF. The DNA for the CDR3 is TGTGCCAGCAGCGTAGCGGGAGAGCAGTTCTTC.

The V and J genes are TRBV10-3 and TRBJ2-7; D may be TRBD1 (6 bases). Trimming took off 3 bases at V and 1 base at J, with 13 bases between the two ends. This CDR3 comprises 15 residues. Germline V CDR1 and CDR2: ENHRY, SYGVKD. The CDR3 DNA is TGTGCCATCAGTGATGGACAGCGCCAGTCCTACGAGCAGTACTTC. As protein: CAISDGQRQSYEQYF.

In its sample, this clone was seen once. The V and J genes are TRBV30 and TRBJ2-5; tentative D call: TRBD2 (5 bases). Between the trimmed V and J ends, which lost 3 bases and 0 bases, there was a span of 14 bases. The CDR3 is 15 amino acids. Germline lookup yields CDR1 GTSNPN and CDR2 SVGIG (reference sequence). CDR3 sequence (DNA): TGTGCCTGGAGAAGGCCGGAGCGGTACCAAGAGACCCAGTACTTC. It is translated as CAWRRPERYQETQYF.

CDR3 sequence (DNA): TGTGCCAGCAGTTCCCCGGACAGGGTATCCTTTGGCTACACCTTC. It codes for CASSSPDRVSFGYTF. The rearrangement uses TRBV6-5 and TRBJ1-2, with TRBD1 matching over 8 bases. This CDR3 is built from 15 residues. Trimming removed 4 bases from V and 7 bases from J; junction bases left unmatched: 11. Germline V gene data show CDR1 as MNHEY and CDR2 as SVGAGI.

The rearrangement uses TRBV7-8 and TRBJ2-1; D is uncertain. The CDR3 sequence is 13 residues long. Trimming removed 2 bases from V and 3 bases from J, with 5 bases in between. CDR1 is SGHVS and CDR2 is FQNEAQ in the germline V gene. The CDR3 here is CASSLSSYNEQFF. The DNA of the CDR3 is TGTGCCAGCAGCTTATCTAGCTACAATGAGCAGTTCTTC. The full variable domain, its missing parts supplied by reference TRBV7-8 and TRBJ2-1, is GAGVSQSPRYKVAKRGQDVALRCDPISGHVSLFWYQQALGQGPEFLTYFQNEAQLDKSGLPSDRFFAERPEGSVSTLKIQRTQQEDSAVYLCASSLSSYNEQFFGPGTRLTVL.

The CDR3 DNA is TGTGCCAGCAAAACCGGGACAGGGGACTATAGCAATCAGCCCCAGCATTTT. Amino acid sequence: CASKTGTGDYSNQPQHF. The chain uses TRBV2 and TRBJ1-5; TRBD1 matches at 10 bases. In germline, CDR1 is SNHLY, CDR2 FYNNEI. This CDR3 is 17 amino acids long. Trimming at V came to 7 bases and at J to 0 bases, leaving 9 bases not matched to a gene.

This sequence joins TRBV5-1 and TRBJ1-3; no clear D gene. V lost 4 bases to trimming and J lost 0 bases, with 17 bases between them. The CDR3 sequence is 17 residues long. Germline CDR1 is SGHRS and CDR2 is YFSETQ. CDR3 in amino acids: CASSQTHSGSSGNTIYF. The CDR3 region has the DNA TGCGCCAGCAGCCAAACACACAGTGGAAGCTCTGGAAACACCATATATTTT. Full variable domain (remainder filled in from reference TRBV5-1 and TRBJ1-3): KAGVTQTPRYLIKTRGQQVTLSCSPISGHRSVSWYQQTPGQGLQFLFEYFSETQRNKGNFPGRFSGRQFSNSRSEMNVSTLELGDSALYLCASSQTHSGSSGNTIYFGEGSWLTVV.

The CDR3 reads CASSLGRAYTDTQYF. In nucleotides, the CDR3 is TGTGCCAGCAGCTTAGGCAGGGCATACACAGATACGCAGTATTTT. The rearrangement uses TRBV13 and TRBJ2-3; maybe TRBD1 (5 bases). The CDR3 is made up of 15 amino acids. V lost 0 bases to trimming and J lost 2 bases, with 9 bases between them. In germline, CDR1 is PRHDT, CDR2 FYEKMQ (reference sequence).

CDR3 bases: TGTGCCAGCTCCCCCAACGGGATTAACACTGAAGCTTTCTTT. Its protein product is CASSPNGINTEAFF. The rearrangement joins TRBV18 to TRBJ1-1; D is ambiguous. Germline V lookup: CDR1 KGHSH, CDR2 LQKENI. Between the trimmed V and J ends, which lost 6 bases and 2 bases, there was a span of 13 bases. The CDR3 is made up of 14 amino acids.

This clone was seen once. V and J are TRBV6-2 or TRBV6-3 and TRBJ2-7; D unresolved. This CDR3 region has 14 residues. The V gene's germline CDR1 is MNHEY and CDR2 SVGEGT. Trimming shortened V by 6 bases and J by 0 bases, and 12 bases separated the two germline ends. CDR3 bases: TGTGCCAGCAGCCCAGACAAGAGCTCCTACGAGCAGTACTTC. Protein: CASSPDKSSYEQYF.

This clone was recorded once. V gene TRBV5-4 combines with J gene TRBJ2-3, with 9 nucleotides matching TRBD2. Losses at the gene ends were 2 bases for V and 0 bases for J; bases not matched to a gene: 7. The CDR3 contains 17 residues. The germline V gene encodes CDR1 SGHNT and CDR2 YYREEE (reference sequence). The CDR3 protein is CASSFYRAGGSTDTQYF. For the CDR3, the DNA is TGTGCCAGCAGCTTTTATCGAGCGGGGGGAAGCACAGATACGCAGTATTTT. Complete variable domain (other parts from reference TRBV5-4 and TRBJ2-3): ETGVTQSPTHLIKTRGQQVTLRCSSQSGHNTVSWYQQALGQGPQFIFQYYREEENGRGNFPPRFSGLQFPNYSSELNVNALELDDSALYLCASSFYRAGGSTDTQYFGPGTRLTVL.

The chain joins TRBV3-1 (or the pseudogene TRBV3-2) to TRBJ1-3, with a weak D call TRBD1 (5 bases). Germline CDR1 is LGHDT and CDR2 is YNNKEL (reference sequence). Trimming took 4 bases from V and 1 from J, leaving 11 bases between them. CDR3 length: 15 amino acids. The CDR3 region has the DNA TGTGCCAGCAGCCCAGGGCGCCTATCTGGAAACACCATATATTTT. It encodes CASSPGRLSGNTIYF.